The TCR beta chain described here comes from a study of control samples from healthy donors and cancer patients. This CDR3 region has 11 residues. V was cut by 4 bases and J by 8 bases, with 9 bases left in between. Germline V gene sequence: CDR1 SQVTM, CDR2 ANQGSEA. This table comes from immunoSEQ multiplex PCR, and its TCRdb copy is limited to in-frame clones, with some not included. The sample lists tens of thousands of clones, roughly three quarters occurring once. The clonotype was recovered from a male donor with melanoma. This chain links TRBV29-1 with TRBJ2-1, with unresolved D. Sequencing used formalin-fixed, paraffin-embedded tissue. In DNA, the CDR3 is TGCAGCGTTGGACTGGTCGATGAGCAGTTCTTC. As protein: CSVGLVDEQFF.